The 31 T cell receptor beta chains below were found in one sample sequenced in a study of CXCR3-negative and CXCR3-positive naive CD8 T cells. TRB cDNA libraries were made by UMI-labeled 5' RACE. TCRdb reprocessed the 5' RACE reads; each CDR3 protein has one entry and no DNA is given. Recorded for this sample: 6,500 to 7,500 distinct CDR3 sequences. Sample: naive CXCR3- CD8+ T cells from blood. As for subset: CD45RO-CCR7+CD27+CD95- naive CD8+ T cells lacking CXCR3 (TNR3-). The receptors stem from a human donor in good health. Some clones in this sample may be carry-over from other donors' samples.

Considering frequency, this clonotype is medium-sized. V and J are TRBV28 and TRBJ2-2; absent DNA, TCRdb's TRBD1 call cannot be checked. CDR1 and CDR2 from the germline V gene are MDHEN and SYDVKM. The CDR3 runs 16 residues. The CDR3 reads CASSFETRSPGWELFF.

This chain links TRBV4-1 with TRBJ2-7; checking the TCRdb D call of TRBD1 is not possible without DNA. Germline lookup yields CDR1 MGHRA and CDR2 YSYEKL. There are 17 residues in the CDR3. The CDR3 is CASSQKGGPGATYEQYF.

The rearrangement uses TRBV28 and TRBJ2-7; TCRdb selects TRBD1, and the lack of DNA leaves this call unchecked. This CDR3 contains 13 residues. CDR1 is MDHEN and CDR2 is SYDVKM in the germline V gene. The CDR3 region is CASTYSQGSEQYF. Full variable domain (remainder filled in from reference TRBV28 and TRBJ2-7): DVKVTQSSRYLVKRTGEKVFLECVQDMDHENMFWYRQDPGLGLRLIYFSYDVKMKEKGDIPEGYSVSREKKERFSLILESASTNQTSMYLCASTYSQGSEQYFGPGTRLTVT.

The chain joins TRBV29-1 to TRBJ2-3; the D gene TCRdb calls, TRBD2, cannot be checked with no DNA. This CDR3 is built from 14 residues. Germline V lookup: CDR1 SQVTM, CDR2 ANQGSEA. CDR3 residues: CSVYRREGSDTQYF.

The chain couples TRBV4-2 to TRBJ2-1; there is no DNA to check the TCRdb D call of TRBD2. CDR1 is LGHNA, CDR2 YNFKEQ, per germline. CDR3 length equals 17 residues. Here the CDR3 reads CASSQSSGTSGTNEQFF.

The chain couples TRBV13 to TRBJ2-3. This CDR3 has 14 amino acids. Per germline, CDR1 PRHDT and CDR2 FYEKMQ (reference sequence). This CDR3 reads CASSSTEFADTQYF.

This clonotype is labeled medium-sized based on frequency. The V call is TRBV7-2, the J call TRBJ1-2. Germline V gene sequence: CDR1 SGHTA, CDR2 FQGNSA. This CDR3 has 15 amino acids. This chain's CDR3 is CASSLPWEGIYGYTF.

V is TRBV4-2 and J is TRBJ2-1. CDR1 and CDR2 (germline): LGHNA, YNFKEQ. The length of the CDR3 is 12 residues. The CDR3 sequence is CASSKTGNEQFF.

V and J are TRBV12-5 and TRBJ1-2. This CDR3 comprises 12 residues. Germline CDR1 LGHNT, CDR2 FRNRAP. The CDR3 here is CASGYHGYGYTF.

Measured by frequency, this clonotype is medium-sized (0.01 to 0.1%). The rearrangement joins TRBV6-5 to TRBJ2-1; TCRdb's D call of TRBD1 is untestable without DNA. The germline V gene encodes CDR1 MNHEY and CDR2 SVGAGI. CDR3 length equals 11 residues. Here the CDR3 reads CASSWGNEQFF.

The chain combines TRBV29-1 with TRBJ2-1; as DNA is missing, the TRBD2 call by TCRdb cannot be tested. Germline assignment: CDR1 SQVTM and CDR2 ANQGSEA. This CDR3 is built from 12 residues. The CDR3 spells CSAGLAGNEQFF.

This clonotype ranks as medium-sized in terms of frequency. The genes are TRBV15 and TRBJ2-7. Germline loops: CDR1 LNHNV, CDR2 YYDKDF (reference sequence). This CDR3 comprises 15 residues. CDR3 sequence: CATSRDLSMTYEQYF. The whole variable domain, remainder taken from reference TRBV15 and TRBJ2-7, is DAMVIQNPRYQVTQFGKPVTLSCSQTLNHNVMYWYQQKSSQAPKLLFHYYDKDFNNEADTPDNFQSRRPNTSFCFLDIRSPGLGDTAMYLCATSRDLSMTYEQYFGPGTRLTVT.

Frequency places this clonotype as medium-sized. The rearrangement joins TRBV29-1 to TRBJ2-1. Per the germline V gene, CDR1 is SQVTM and CDR2 is ANQGSEA. This CDR3 is 12 amino acids long. CDR3 loop: CSVEDSYNEQFF.

The CDR3 region is CASRPFQDSTSYEQYF. V is TRBV5-1 and J is TRBJ2-7; TCRdb's D call, TRBD2, is unchecked because there is no DNA. Germline CDR1 reads SGHRS; CDR2 reads YFSETQ. The CDR3 is 16 residues long.

V usage is TRBV29-1 and J usage is TRBJ2-1; the TCRdb call, TRBD2, lacks DNA for checking. The V gene's germline CDR1 is SQVTM and CDR2 ANQGSEA. This CDR3 is 14 amino acids long. CDR3 amino acids: CSVAGGLDSNEQFF.

This clonotype is medium-sized by frequency. V is TRBV7-9 and J is TRBJ2-7; absent DNA, TCRdb's TRBD2 call cannot be checked. The CDR3 is 18 amino acids. Germline CDR1 reads SEHNR; CDR2 reads FQNEAQ (reference sequence). The CDR3 sequence is CASSSDYGGLEPSYEQYF.

This clonotype is identified as medium-sized from frequency. The rearrangement joins TRBV6-6 to TRBJ2-3. This CDR3 has 16 amino acids. CDR1 and CDR2 (germline): MNHNY, SVGAGI (reference sequence). CDR3 loop: CASSYLVAASTDTQYF.

This rearrangement joins TRBV5-4 to TRBJ2-1; no DNA is available, so the TRBD1 call from TCRdb remains unchecked. In germline, CDR1 is SGHNT, CDR2 YYREEE (reference sequence). The CDR3 sequence is 16 residues long. CDR3 in amino acids: CASSLGGSSSYNEQFF.

This clonotype ranks as medium-sized in terms of frequency. The V and J genes are TRBV9 and TRBJ2-2; lacking DNA, the TRBD1 call made by TCRdb goes unchecked. The length of the CDR3 is 15 residues. Germline values: CDR1 SGDLS, CDR2 YYNGEE. CDR3 loop: CASSVGGGSTGELFF.

The chain has TRBV3-1 and TRBJ2-1. This CDR3 region has 14 residues. In germline, CDR1 is LGHDT, CDR2 YNNKEL (reference sequence). The CDR3 region is CASMSRDSYNEQFF.

The chain is built from TRBV7-8 and TRBJ2-5; the D gene TCRdb calls, TRBD1, cannot be checked with no DNA. The CDR3 is 14 residues long. The germline CDR1 and CDR2 sequences are SGHVS and FQNEAQ. The CDR3 protein is CASSGDRNQETQYF.

The chain is built from TRBV7-9 and TRBJ2-5; the D gene TCRdb calls, TRBD2, cannot be checked with no DNA. The CDR3 loop spans 20 amino acids. Germline loops: CDR1 SEHNR, CDR2 FQNEAQ (reference sequence). The CDR3 region is CASSPRRPARLAGAEETQYF. The whole variable domain, remainder taken from reference TRBV7-9 and TRBJ2-5, is DTGVSQNPRHKITKRGQNVTFRCDPISEHNRLYWYRQTLGQGPEFLTYFQNEAQLEKSRLLSDRFSAERPKGSFSTLEIQRTEQGDSAMYLCASSPRRPARLAGAEETQYFGPGTRLLVL.

According to its frequency, this clonotype is medium-sized. The chain recombines TRBV29-1 with TRBJ1-5; TCRdb names TRBD1, which stays unverified in the absence of DNA. CDR1 and CDR2 (germline): SQVTM, ANQGSEA. The CDR3 contains 12 residues. Here the CDR3 reads CSVLGTDQPQHF.

This chain uses TRBV29-1 with TRBJ2-3; the TRBD1 assignment by TCRdb is unverifiable without DNA. The germline V gene has CDR1 SQVTM and CDR2 ANQGSEA. CDR3 length equals 16 residues. The CDR3 reads CSVVHTGEFVADTQYF.

This clonotype counts as medium-sized by frequency. The V gene is TRBV15, the J gene TRBJ2-1; TCRdb's D gene call, TRBD1, goes unchecked for lack of DNA. The CDR3 is 13 residues long. Germline V gene lookup returns CDR1 LNHNV and CDR2 YYDKDF (reference sequence). The CDR3 loop reads CATSRGAGNEQFF.

The chain carries TRBV13 and TRBJ2-1; TCRdb names TRBD1, which stays unverified in the absence of DNA. Per germline, CDR1 PRHDT and CDR2 FYEKMQ (reference sequence). CDR3 length: 13 amino acids. The CDR3 region is CASSSTGWNEQFF.

The chain carries TRBV28 and TRBJ2-5; TCRdb's assignment of TRBD1 cannot be checked, as there is no DNA. The CDR3 length is 16 residues. Germline V gene sequence: CDR1 MDHEN, CDR2 SYDVKM. CDR3: CASSLFSGGRVETQYF.

This clonotype is called medium-sized based on its frequency. The V and J genes are TRBV19 and TRBJ2-7; TCRdb's assignment of TRBD1 cannot be checked, as there is no DNA. CDR3 length: 15 amino acids. Looked up from germline, CDR1 is LNHDA and CDR2 is SQIVND (reference sequence). The CDR3 spells CASSIDPGASGEQYF.

V and J are TRBV2 and TRBJ2-7. The CDR3 is 12 amino acids. Germline CDR1 SNHLY, CDR2 FYNNEI. The CDR3 spells CAGRSQSYEQYF.

This clonotype is labeled medium-sized (0.01 to 0.1%) based on frequency. This chain uses TRBV28 with TRBJ2-7; TCRdb picks TRBD1, but there is no DNA to check that call. CDR1 MDHEN and CDR2 SYDVKM come from the germline V gene. CDR3 length: 15 amino acids. CDR3 in amino acids: CASTIRTGDFHEQYF.

This chain uses TRBV2 with TRBJ2-3; without DNA, the TCRdb call of TRBD2 cannot be checked. This CDR3 has 16 amino acids. Per germline, CDR1 SNHLY and CDR2 FYNNEI. The CDR3 region is CASSRGIGGGTDTQYF.